Listed here are 6 T cell receptor beta chains from one sample, sequenced in a study of blood T cells in healthy people across ages. A second about 7 to 11 cycle PCR used barcoded and J-beta primers. One entry per CDR3 protein results from TCRdb running MiXCR on the 5' RACE reads. The table has roughly 1.6 million distinct CDR3 sequences, roughly 30% seen once. Sequencing was carried out using blood. These receptors came from a woman aged 30 to 39 in good health.

The chain combines TRBV7-9 with TRBJ2-1; D perhaps matches TRBD2 (5 bases). CDR3 length: 13 residues. V shed 6 bases and J shed 9 bases, with 15 bases lying between them. Germline assignment: CDR1 SEHNR and CDR2 FQNEAQ (reference sequence). The CDR3 here is CASRSEGLGEQFF. CDR3 sequence (DNA): TGTGCCAGCAGGTCCGAGGGTCTTGGTGAGCAGTTCTTC.

CDR3 in amino acids: CASSKGQGNYGYTF. The CDR3 nucleotides read TGTGCCAGCAGCAAAGGGCAGGGCAACTATGGCTACACCTTC. V usage is TRBV7-9 and J usage is TRBJ1-2, with D tentatively TRBD1 (5 bases). The CDR3 is 14 amino acids. The germline gives CDR1 SEHNR, CDR2 FQNEAQ (reference sequence). V was clipped by 5 bases and J by 2 bases, with 12 bases between them.

The DNA for the CDR3 is TGTGCCAGCAGCTTGGGCGGGGGGCAGACCCAGTACTTC. Protein sequence: CASSLGGGQTQYF. The J gene is TRBJ2-5, the V gene TRBV7-2, with 8 nucleotides matching TRBD2. The V gene end was trimmed by 3 bases and the J gene end by 6 bases; junction bases not matched to a gene: 3. The CDR3 runs to 13 residues. Per the germline V gene, CDR1 is SGHTA and CDR2 is FQGNSA.

A few counts support this clonotype. The chain employs TRBV20-1 and TRBJ1-1; 7 bases agree with TRBD1. CDR1 and CDR2 (germline): DFQATT, SNEGSKA (reference sequence). The ends lost 1 base at V and 6 bases at J; junction bases unmatched: 8. This CDR3 has 14 residues. The chain's CDR3 is CSARGGGGLAEAFF. The DNA for the CDR3 is TGCAGTGCTAGAGGGGGAGGGGGCCTCGCTGAAGCTTTCTTT.

This clonotype was detected only a few times. The chain couples TRBV6-2 or TRBV6-3 to TRBJ2-5; either TRBD1 or TRBD2 may supply D (5 bases each). The CDR3 length is 14 residues. The germline V and J ends were trimmed by 2 bases and 4 bases, with 11 bases remaining between them. Germline CDR1 and CDR2: MNHEY and SVGEGT. The CDR3, as DNA: TGTGCCAGCAGTTACATCACTAGGGGAGAGACCCAGTACTTC. It specifies CASSYITRGETQYF.

The chain has TRBV15 and TRBJ1-5, with D hard to call. Germline CDR1 LNHNV, CDR2 YYDKDF (reference sequence). The CDR3 extends over 16 amino acids. V shed 1 base and J shed 11 bases, with 21 bases lying between them. In DNA, the CDR3 is TGTGCCACCAGCAGAGCTCTCGGCCGGCTCGGGGAAGCCCAGCATTTT. It is translated as CATSRALGRLGEAQHF.